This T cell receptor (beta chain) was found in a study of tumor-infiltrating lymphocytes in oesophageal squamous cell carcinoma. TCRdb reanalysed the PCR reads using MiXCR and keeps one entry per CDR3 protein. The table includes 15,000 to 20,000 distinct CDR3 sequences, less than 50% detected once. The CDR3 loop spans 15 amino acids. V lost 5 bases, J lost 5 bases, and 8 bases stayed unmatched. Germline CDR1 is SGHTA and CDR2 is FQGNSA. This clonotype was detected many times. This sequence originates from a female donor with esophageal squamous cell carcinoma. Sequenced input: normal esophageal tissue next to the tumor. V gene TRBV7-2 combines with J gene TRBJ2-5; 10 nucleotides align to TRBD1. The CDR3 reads CASSAAGQGWETQYF. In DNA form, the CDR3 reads TGTGCCAGCAGCGCCGCGGGACAGGGGTGGGAGACCCAGTACTTC.